Listed below are T cell receptor beta chains from one sample, sequenced in a study of T cell responses to AZD1222 COVID-19 vaccine. This table comes from immunoSEQ multiplex PCR, and its TCRdb copy is limited to in-frame clones, with some not included. The table lists about 140,000 clones, around 93% of them singletons. Sequenced material: peripheral blood, taken 28 days after the second AZD1222 dose. These receptors were collected from an adult who received the AZD1222 COVID-19 vaccine. Each CDR3 is given with its conserved first and last residue. The D gene is left open where the match is weak. The size of a clone is reported for some rows only, either as once, few or many, or as a class for expanded clones.

j_call | clone_size | d_call | v_call | cdr3_length | cdr3_aa | cdr3_nt
TRBJ1-4 | . | . | TRBV7-9 | 17 | CASSDASEIATNEKLFF | TGTGCCAGCAGCGATGCGTCGGAAATTGCAACTAATGAAAAACTGTTTTTT
TRBJ1-5 | . | TRBD1 | TRBV6-5 | 13 | CASTAGGHQPQHF | TGTGCCAGCACGGCAGGGGGTCATCAGCCCCAGCATTTT
TRBJ1-1 | . | . | TRBV9 | 15 | CASSVGLGGRTEAFF | TGTGCCAGCAGCGTAGGGTTGGGGGGCAGGACTGAAGCTTTCTTT
TRBJ2-5 | . | . | TRBV6-1 | 13 | CASSDRWAETQYF | TGTGCCAGCAGTGATCGGTGGGCAGAGACCCAGTACTTC
TRBJ2-5 | . | . | TRBV5-8 | 15 | CASSLEGWEQGTQYF | TGTGCCAGCAGCTTGGAAGGCTGGGAGCAAGGGACCCAGTACTTC
TRBJ1-6 | . | TRBD1 | TRBV28 | 13 | CASRDRGDSPLHF | TGTGCCAGTCGTGACAGGGGTGATTCACCCCTCCACTTT
TRBJ2-1 | . | TRBD2 | TRBV3-1/TRBV3-2 | 15 | CASSLTSGRAREQFF | TGTGCCAGCAGCCTAACTAGCGGGAGGGCGCGTGAGCAGTTCTTC
TRBJ2-7 | . | . | TRBV19 | 15 | CASSPQGGGSYEQYF | TGTGCCAGTAGCCCACAGGGGGGGGGTTCCTACGAGCAGTACTTC
TRBJ2-1 | once | TRBD1 | TRBV6-5 | 15 | CASSYRQGAGGEQFF | TGTGCCAGCAGTTACAGGCAGGGGGCGGGCGGTGAGCAGTTCTTC
TRBJ2-3 | once | TRBD2 | TRBV5-1 | 14 | CASSGLAGVDTQYF | TGCGCCAGCAGCGGGCTAGCGGGAGTAGATACGCAGTATTTT
TRBJ2-7 | . | TRBD1 | TRBV7-6 | 13 | CASSRQGSYEQYF | TGTGCCAGCAGCCGACAGGGATCCTACGAGCAGTACTTC
TRBJ1-2 | . | . | TRBV2 | 16 | CASSEAPVGVPGGYTF | TGTGCCAGCAGTGAAGCCCCGGTCGGGGTCCCCGGGGGCTACACCTTC
TRBJ1-1 | few | . | TRBV6-2/TRBV6-3 | 13 | CASSSRGYTEAFF | TGTGCCAGCAGTTCCAGGGGCTACACTGAAGCTTTCTTT
TRBJ2-1 | . | TRBD2 | TRBV6-2/TRBV6-3 | 16 | CASSPSGRGFYNEQFF | TGTGCCAGCAGTCCAAGCGGGAGGGGATTCTACAATGAGCAGTTCTTC
TRBJ2-1 | . | TRBD2 | TRBV4-1 | 15 | CASSPLATPYNEQFF | TGCGCCAGCAGCCCACTAGCGACTCCCTACAATGAGCAGTTCTTC
TRBJ2-6 | . | TRBD1 | TRBV4-3 | 16 | CASSRDRASGANVLTF | TGCGCCAGCAGTCGGGACAGGGCCTCTGGGGCCAACGTCCTGACTTTC
TRBJ2-3 | . | . | TRBV7-6 | 13 | CASSLGYTDTQYF | TGTGCCAGCAGCCTGGGATACACAGATACGCAGTATTTT
TRBJ2-4 | . | . | TRBV10-2 | 16 | CASSESGTVAKNIQYF | TGCGCCAGCAGTGAGTCTGGGACGGTAGCCAAAAACATTCAGTACTTC